Presented here are 23 T cell receptor beta chains from one specimen sequenced in a study of regulatory T cells in long-lasting Graves disease. Assembly of TCR beta libraries relied on iRepertoire HTBI primers together with Arm-PCR of CDR3 regions. TCRdb reprocessed the multiplex PCR reads with MiXCR, giving one entry per CDR3 protein. This table has about 430,000 distinct CDR3 sequences, roughly 15% appearing once. Time point given: newly diagnosed GD, antithyroid drugs for less than 3 months. Making the TCR library involved RNA that had been extracted from PBMCs. These same records also appear under a second study, on T cells in Graves' hyperthyroidism and ophthalmopathy.

The sequences come from peripheral blood mononuclear cells (PBMCs), collected at new diagnosis, from a patient treated with antithyroid drugs. These receptors were taken from a woman aged 40 to 55 with Graves disease.

The sample holds a few counts of this clonotype. V and J are TRBV20-1 and TRBJ2-3; 11 bases match TRBD2. V gave up 1 base and J gave up 4 bases; unmatched junction bases: 10. The CDR3 consists of 17 residues. Germline V lookup: CDR1 DFQATT, CDR2 SNEGSKA (reference sequence). The CDR3 nucleotides read TGCAGTGCTAGAGTTTTAACTAGCGGGAGCCCGGCAGATACGCAGTATTTT. Its translation is CSARVLTSGSPADTQYF.

As regards this clonotype: This sequence may be a read error, since a much larger clone differs from it by one base. This rearrangement joins TRBV7-9 to TRBJ2-1; TRBD2 aligns across 11 bases. Germline trimming cut 8 bases from V and 9 bases from J; bases unmatched to any gene: 9. Germline CDR1 SEHNR, CDR2 FQNEAQ (reference sequence). The CDR3 sequence is 14 residues long. CDR3 sequence reads: CASSIAGGNSEQFF. CDR3 DNA sequence: TGTGCCAGCTCAATAGCGGGAGGGAACAGTGAGCAGTTCTTC.

This clonotype was picked up a small number of times. J is TRBJ1-5 and V is TRBV29-1; D uncertain. The ends were cut back, 6 bases at V and 3 bases at J, with 9 bases in the middle. CDR1 is SQVTM, CDR2 ANQGSEA, per germline. The CDR3 extends over 12 amino acids. For the CDR3, the DNA is TGCAGCGTAGGAGACACCAATCAGCCCCAGCATTTT. Translated: CSVGDTNQPQHF.

This clonotype was counted many times. The gene calls are TRBV28 and TRBJ2-7; TRBD1 agrees at 7 bases. The CDR3 is 10 residues long. The germline gives CDR1 MDHEN, CDR2 SYDVKM. CDR3 bases: TGTACCACAGGGGTCGACGAGCAGTACTTC. Residues: CTTGVDEQYF.

V usage is TRBV7-2 and J usage is TRBJ2-7, with 7 bases aligning to TRBD1. V lost 5 bases to trimming and J lost 3 bases; unmatched junction nucleotides: 10. The germline V gene encodes CDR1 SGHTA and CDR2 FQGNSA. The CDR3 has 15 amino acids. The CDR3 loop is CASSPGGQTYYEQYF. CDR3 sequence (DNA): TGTGCCAGCAGCCCAGGGGGACAGACCTACTACGAGCAGTACTTC. The whole variable domain, remainder taken from reference TRBV7-2 and TRBJ2-7, is GAGVSQSPSNKVTEKGKDVELRCDPISGHTALYWYRQSLGQGLEFLIYFQGNSAPDKSGLPSDRFSAERTGGSVSTLTIQRTQQEDSAVYLCASSPGGQTYYEQYFGPGTRLTVT.

This clonotype was detected ten times or more. The chain couples TRBV5-1 to TRBJ2-7; possible D gene TRBD2, 5 bases. Germline V gives CDR1 SGHRS, CDR2 YFSETQ. V was cut by 0 bases and J by 2 bases, with 9 bases left in between. The CDR3 sequence is 14 residues long. The CDR3 spells CASSLVREPYEQYF. The CDR3, as DNA: TGCGCCAGCAGCTTGGTAAGGGAGCCCTACGAGCAGTACTTC.

There are many counts of this clonotype. J is TRBJ2-1 and V is TRBV28; D may match TRBD1 or TRBD2 (7 bases each). The germline gives CDR1 MDHEN, CDR2 SYDVKM. This CDR3 is built from 15 residues. V was trimmed by 6 bases and J by 2 bases, leaving 14 bases between them. The CDR3 reads CASRGGTAAYNEQFF. CDR3 DNA sequence: TGTGCCAGCAGGGGAGGGACAGCCGCCTACAATGAGCAGTTCTTC.

The sample holds many counts of this clonotype. The chain combines TRBV19 with TRBJ2-2; 7 nucleotides line up with TRBD2. After removal of 5 bases from V and 6 bases from J, the junction contained 9 bases not matched to a gene. This CDR3 is built from 15 residues. CDR1 and CDR2 from the germline V gene are LNHDA and SQIVND (reference sequence). The CDR3 DNA reads as TGTGCCAGTAGTGGCGGGAGTGACGGGGCCGGGGAGCTGTTTTTT. Translation: CASSGGSDGAGELFF.

Many counts were recorded for this clonotype. The V call is TRBV29-1, the J call TRBJ2-2; TRBD2 might be the D (6 bases). The CDR3 totals 14 residues. V lost 4 bases, J lost 4 bases, and 13 bases lay in between. CDR1 SQVTM and CDR2 ANQGSEA come from the germline V gene. The CDR3 loop reads CSVGGGIGTGELFF. For the CDR3, the DNA is TGCAGCGTTGGGGGCGGGATTGGCACCGGGGAGCTGTTTTTT.

This clonotype was recorded many times. The chain combines TRBV12-3 or TRBV12-4 with TRBJ2-7, with 13 bases aligning to TRBD2. The junction had 5 bases not matched to a gene; V was cut back by 6 bases and J by 3 bases. This CDR3 spans 15 amino acids. CDR3 loop: CASSRRTSGSYEQYF. The CDR3 DNA reads TGTGCCAGCAGCAGAAGGACTAGCGGGAGCTACGAGCAGTACTTC.

This clonotype has just a few counts. This chain connects TRBV6-1 to TRBJ2-1, with 12 bases aligning to TRBD2. Germline values: CDR1 MNHNS, CDR2 SASEGT. The CDR3 totals 16 residues. V was clipped by 6 bases and J by 4 bases; unmatched bases: 7. The CDR3 coding sequence is TGTGCCAGCAGGACCGGGACTAGCGGGTATTACAATGAGCAGTTCTTC. Its protein product is CASRTGTSGYYNEQFF.

This clonotype was counted at least ten times. The chain is built from TRBV5-5 and TRBJ1-2; D not resolved. V gave up 4 bases and J gave up 3 bases, with 19 bases separating them. There are 16 residues in the CDR3. CDR1 SGHKS and CDR2 YYEKEE come from the germline V gene (reference sequence). Written as DNA, the CDR3 is TGTGCCAGCAGCCTAACTGACTTTGGCAGTCACTATGGCTACACCTTC. Translating gives CASSLTDFGSHYGYTF. Supplemented by reference TRBV5-5 and TRBJ1-2, the full variable domain reads DAGVTQSPTHLIKTRGQQVTLRCSPISGHKSVSWYQQVLGQGPQFIFQYYEKEERGRGNFPDRFSARQFPNYSSELNVNALLLGDSALYLCASSLTDFGSHYGYTFGSGTRLTVV.

This clonotype showed up many times. The chain combines TRBV2 with TRBJ1-6; 7 nucleotides align to TRBD1. Looked up from germline, CDR1 is SNHLY and CDR2 is FYNNEI. The CDR3 consists of 14 residues. V was pared by 6 bases and J by 7 bases, with 6 bases of the junction left unmatched. The CDR3 sequence is CASSLQGLNSPLHF. CDR3 sequence (DNA): TGTGCCAGCAGCCTACAGGGGTTGAATTCACCCCTCCACTTT.

Details on this clonotype: This may arise from a read error, as a much more abundant clone is one base away. The chain has TRBV20-1 and TRBJ2-1; D call uncertain. The germline gives CDR1 DFQATT, CDR2 SNEGSKA (reference sequence). This CDR3 region has 15 residues. Here the CDR3 DNA reads TGCAGTGCTAGGAAACAGTGGCACTCCTACAATGAGCAGTGCTTC. Amino acids: CSARKQWHSYNEQCF.

CDR3 residues: CSAREFYVGVNYGYTF. The CDR3 DNA sequence: TGCAGTGCTAGAGAATTTTACGTGGGGGTGAACTATGGCTACACCTTC. V is TRBV20-1 and J is TRBJ1-2, with D perhaps TRBD1 (5 bases). Looked up from germline, CDR1 is DFQATT and CDR2 is SNEGSKA (reference sequence). The CDR3 sequence is 16 residues long. V lost 0 bases to trimming and J lost 2 bases, with 16 bases between them.

The V call is TRBV27, the J call TRBJ2-7, with no clear D. Trimming pared 5 bases from V and 7 bases from J, leaving 15 bases between. CDR3 length equals 13 residues. Looked up from germline, CDR1 is MNHEY and CDR2 is SMNVEV (reference sequence). The CDR3 here is CASSPYPTREQYF. The CDR3 nucleotides read TGTGCCAGCAGTCCATACCCTACGAGGGAGCAGTACTTC.

The chain combines TRBV11-2 with TRBJ2-1; 8 nucleotides line up with TRBD1. CDR1 is SGHAT and CDR2 is FQNNGV in the germline V gene. The CDR3 covers 14 residues. V was pared by 0 bases and J by 9 bases, with 4 bases of the junction left unmatched. This CDR3 is CASSLEPGGIEQFF. For the CDR3, the DNA is TGTGCCAGCAGCTTAGAGCCAGGGGGCATTGAGCAGTTCTTC.

At least ten counts were recorded for this clonotype. This CDR3 is CASADAGGPAGEQYF. The DNA of the CDR3 is TGCGCCAGCGCCGACGCGGGAGGGCCCGCGGGTGAGCAGTACTTC. This rearrangement joins TRBV10-1 to TRBJ2-7; 9 bases are shared with TRBD2. The V and J ends lost 8 bases and 7 bases, in that order; junction bases with no gene match: 15. In germline, CDR1 is WNHNN, CDR2 SYGVQD (reference sequence). This CDR3 has 15 amino acids.

This clonotype was picked up a small number of times. This chain joins TRBV24-1 and TRBJ2-1; 11 nucleotides line up with TRBD2. J lost 12 bases, V lost 4 bases, and 10 bases had no gene match. The germline gives CDR1 KGHDR, CDR2 SFDVKD. This CDR3 region has 15 residues. Here the CDR3 reads CATSETGTSGSRQFF. CDR3 nucleotides: TGTGCCACCAGTGAAACCGGGACTAGCGGCTCTCGGCAGTTCTTC.

V usage is TRBV20-1 and J usage is TRBJ2-7; TRBD2 aligns across 9 bases. Germline loops: CDR1 DFQATT, CDR2 SNEGSKA (reference sequence). V trimming: 1 base; J trimming: 2 bases; junction bases outside the gene matches: 3. The CDR3 contains 14 residues. CDR3 loop: CSARASGDTYEQYF. CDR3 sequence (DNA): TGCAGTGCTAGAGCTAGCGGGGATACCTACGAGCAGTACTTC.

The chain joins TRBV20-1 to TRBJ2-1; TRBD1 matches at 9 bases. CDR1 is DFQATT and CDR2 is SNEGSKA in the germline V gene (reference sequence). Losses at the gene ends were 2 bases for V and 7 bases for J; bases not matched to a gene: 3. The length of the CDR3 is 13 residues. CDR3 loop: CSARSDRGNEQFF. The CDR3 region has the DNA TGCAGTGCTAGATCGGACAGGGGTAATGAGCAGTTCTTC.

This chain connects TRBV7-2 to TRBJ2-7, with TRBD1 identical over 7 bases. Germline V gene data show CDR1 as SGHTA and CDR2 as FQGNSA. The length of the CDR3 is 15 residues. The V and J ends lost 5 bases and 3 bases, in that order; junction bases with no gene match: 10. CDR3 protein: CASSIGGRSVYEQYF. CDR3 coding DNA: TGTGCCAGCAGCATAGGGGGCAGGTCCGTCTACGAGCAGTACTTC. Full variable domain (missing parts from reference TRBV7-2 and TRBJ2-7): GAGVSQSPSNKVTEKGKDVELRCDPISGHTALYWYRQSLGQGLEFLIYFQGNSAPDKSGLPSDRFSAERTGGSVSTLTIQRTQQEDSAVYLCASSIGGRSVYEQYFGPGTRLTVT.

This chain joins TRBV2 and TRBJ2-1, with unresolved D. CDR1 is SNHLY, CDR2 FYNNEI, per germline. Trimming pared 11 bases from V and 3 bases from J, leaving 14 bases between. This CDR3 has 13 residues. The CDR3 here is CAWLADLYNEQFF. CDR3 nucleotide sequence: TGTGCCTGGTTGGCAGACCTCTACAATGAGCAGTTCTTC.